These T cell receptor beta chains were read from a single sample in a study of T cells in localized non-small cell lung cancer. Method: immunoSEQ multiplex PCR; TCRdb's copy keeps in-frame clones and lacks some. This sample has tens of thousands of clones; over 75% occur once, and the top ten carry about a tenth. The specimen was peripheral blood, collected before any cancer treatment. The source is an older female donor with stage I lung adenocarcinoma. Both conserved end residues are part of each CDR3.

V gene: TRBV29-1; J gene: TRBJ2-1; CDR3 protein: CSAHESGLSNEQFF
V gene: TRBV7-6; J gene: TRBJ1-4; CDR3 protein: CASSVQGQASEKLFF
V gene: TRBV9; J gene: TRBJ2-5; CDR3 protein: CASSSLGQTQYF
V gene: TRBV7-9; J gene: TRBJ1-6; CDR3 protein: CASSPGNSPLHF
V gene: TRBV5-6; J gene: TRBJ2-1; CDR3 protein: CASSLVRGDNEQFF
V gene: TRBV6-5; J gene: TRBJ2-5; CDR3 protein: CASSYDPGTRQRTQYF
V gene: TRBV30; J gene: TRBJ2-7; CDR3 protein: CASVTAYEQYF
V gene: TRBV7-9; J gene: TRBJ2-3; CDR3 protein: CASSALGADTQYF
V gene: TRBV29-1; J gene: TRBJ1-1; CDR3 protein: CSVATNTEAFF
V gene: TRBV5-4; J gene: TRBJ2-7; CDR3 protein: CASSQGASYEQYF
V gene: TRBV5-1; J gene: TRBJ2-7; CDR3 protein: CASSVTSGPYEQYF